This TCR beta chain was recorded in a study of blood T cells in healthy people across ages. Study results and limitations: CMV infection status of these donors was not known. Long-lived donors had more naive CD4+ cells and higher diversity than aged donors.

There are 14 residues in the CDR3. It was with a sample-barcoded 5' primer and a J-beta primer mix that a second PCR of roughly 7 to 12 cycles was run. Every cDNA molecule carried a tag from a template-switch adaptor bearing 12 random nucleotides. TCRdb used MiXCR to reprocess the 5' RACE reads, holding one entry per CDR3 protein. The data show 870,000 or so distinct CDR3 sequences, with 29% seen just once and 17% held by the top ten. Samples had at least 6 million PBMCs isolated from them. Notes on this clonotype: The antigen remains unidentified. This may arise from a read error, as a much more abundant clone is one base away.

Sequenced sample: blood. The chain is built from TRBV12-3 or TRBV12-4 and TRBJ1-2; 9 nucleotides line up with TRBD1. This receptor was taken from an elderly woman in good health. CDR3 amino acids: CASSKQGANHGYTF. The CDR3 DNA reads TGTGCCAGCAGTAAACAGGGGGCTAACCATGGCTACACCTTC.